What follows is one T cell receptor beta chain and its context. Its target is unknown. Read coverage stops 3 residues before the CDR3 terminus; the germline J gene supplies the remainder. The sample is drawn from a study of T cells in women clearing cervical HPV infection. The study, taken as a whole, reports: Cases carried less TRBV6-7 than controls: 0.11% versus 0.16%.

Repertoires were generated with immunoSEQ multiplex PCR, while TCRdb's copy carries only in-frame clones and drops some. The sample table sets out 30,000 or so clones. This CDR3 contains 14 residues. Germline CDR1 SGHAT, CDR2 FQNNGV. This receptor was obtained from a woman between 18 and 75 years old with a cervical HPV16 infection that either progressed to CIN3+ or cleared (not recorded which). Sequenced sample: blood buffy coat. The chain joins TRBV11-2 to TRBJ1-4; 7 bases fit TRBD1. CDR3 DNA (partial): TGTGCCAGCAGCCCGACAGGGCTGGGTTCACCA. It encodes CASSPTGLGSP. The whole CDR3 protein reads CASSPTGLGSPLFF. The full variable domain, completed using reference TRBV11-2 and TRBJ1-4, is EAGVAQSPRYKIIEKRQSVAFWCNPISGHATLYWYQQILGQGPKLLIQFQNNGVVDDSQLPKDRFSAERLKGVDSTLKIQPAKLEDSAVYLCASSPTGLGSPLFFGSGTQLSVL.